A selection of T cell receptor beta chains follows, all from one sample in a study of blood T cell repertoires in COVID-19. Profiling relied on immunoSEQ multiplex PCR, and the TCRdb table lists in-frame clones only, not all of them. Of fewer than 200,000 clones in the sample, about nine tenths are singletons; the top ten hold more than 1.5%. Sequenced: peripheral blood. These receptors all stem from a woman in her 50s with acute or convalescent COVID-19. Both conserved end residues are part of each CDR3. D genes are given only for firm matches. Only some rows state a clone size, as once, few, many or a class for expanded clones.

v_gene	j_gene	d_gene	abundance	CDR3aa	CDR3nt
TRBV7-2	TRBJ1-5	-	-	CASSLTGGDQPQHF	TGTGCCAGCAGCTTAACTGGAGGGGATCAGCCCCAGCATTTT
TRBV6-5	TRBJ2-7	-	-	CASSSGTVYEQYF	TGTGCCAGTTCCTCAGGAACAGTTTACGAGCAGTACTTC
TRBV5-4	TRBJ2-3	-	-	CASSQSTASTDTQYF	TGTGCCAGCAGCCAATCGACAGCTAGCACAGATACGCAGTATTTT
TRBV10-2	TRBJ1-1	-	-	CASTWTALNTEAFF	TGCGCCAGCACTTGGACAGCCTTGAACACTGAAGCTTTCTTT
TRBV4-1	TRBJ1-6	TRBD1	-	CASSAWGQTYNSPLHF	TGCGCCAGCAGCGCATGGGGACAGACCTATAATTCACCCCTCCACTTT
TRBV10-3	TRBJ1-2	-	-	CAIRAQTNYGYTF	TGTGCCATCAGAGCTCAGACAAACTATGGCTACACCTTC
TRBV9	TRBJ1-3	TRBD1	-	CASSGQGRAGHTIYF	TGTGCCAGCAGCGGACAGGGAAGGGCTGGTCACACCATATATTTT
TRBV28	TRBJ1-5	TRBD1	once	CASSPGGMTGGNQPQHF	TGTGCCAGCAGTCCTGGGGGAATGACAGGGGGCAATCAGCCCCAGCATTTT
TRBV30	TRBJ1-1	-	once	CAWSIGTLNTEAFF	TGTGCCTGGAGTATCGGGACACTAAACACTGAAGCTTTCTTT
TRBV4-1	TRBJ1-1	-	-	CASRVEGNTEAFF	TGCGCCAGCAGGGTAGAGGGAAACACTGAAGCTTTCTTT
TRBV7-6	TRBJ1-2	-	-	CASSASIGGRDTNYGYTF	TGTGCCAGCAGCGCTTCTATTGGGGGCCGGGATACCAACTATGGCTACACCTTC
TRBV24-1	TRBJ2-3	-	-	CATSDPRTASTDTQYF	TGTGCCACCAGTGATCCTAGGACAGCCTCCACAGATACGCAGTATTTT
TRBV7-2	TRBJ1-1	-	-	CASSLAAGLNTEAFF	TGTGCCAGCAGCTTAGCGGCAGGCTTGAACACTGAAGCTTTCTTT
TRBV7-8	TRBJ1-2	-	-	CASSLERTRGYTF	TGTGCCAGCAGCCTGGAGCGTACTCGAGGCTACACCTTC
TRBV7-2	TRBJ1-2	-	-	CASSLQGTNYGYTF	TGTGCCAGCAGCTTACAGGGGACTAACTATGGCTACACCTTC
TRBV7-3	TRBJ1-6	-	-	CASSLLSAGDSPLHF	TGTGCCAGCAGCCTCCTATCCGCGGGGGATTCACCCCTCCACTTT
TRBV30	TRBJ2-1	-	few	CAWSRGNEQFF	TGTGCCTGGAGTAGAGGCAATGAGCAGTTCTTC
TRBV5-1	TRBJ1-3	-	-	CASSSGYTGNTIYF	TGCGCCAGCAGTTCAGGGTATACCGGAAACACCATATATTTT
TRBV5-1	TRBJ1-1	TRBD1	-	CASSFDRGRTEAFF	TGCGCCAGCAGCTTTGACAGGGGGCGGACTGAAGCTTTCTTT
TRBV10-3	TRBJ2-7	-	once	CAISESSTRVEQYF	TGTGCCATCAGTGAATCAAGTACTAGGGTCGAGCAGTACTTC
TRBV18	TRBJ1-1	TRBD1	-	CASSPGTGTWTEAFF	TGTGCCAGCTCTCCCGGGACAGGAACCTGGACTGAAGCTTTCTTT
TRBV7-9	TRBJ2-7	-	-	CASSLTGGTTSAEQYF	TGTGCCAGCAGCTTAACAGGCGGGACGACGTCTGCTGAGCAGTACTTC
TRBV19	TRBJ2-3	TRBD2	-	CASSREGPTDTQYF	TGTGCCAGTAGTCGGGAGGGCCCGACAGATACGCAGTATTTT
TRBV3-1/TRBV3-2	TRBJ1-1	-	-	CASRDTGNTEAFF	TGTGCCAGCAGAGATACAGGAAACACTGAAGCTTTCTTT
TRBV29-1	TRBJ1-2	TRBD1	-	CSVGPAGTGGPNYGYTF	TGCAGCGTTGGTCCCGCCGGGACAGGGGGACCTAACTATGGCTACACCTTC
TRBV7-6	TRBJ2-6	-	few	CASSLDFSGANVLTF	TGTGCCAGCAGCTTAGACTTCTCTGGGGCCAACGTCCTGACTTTC
TRBV6-5	TRBJ2-7	TRBD2	-	CASSSPGRNSYEQYF	TGTGCCAGCAGTTCCCCCGGGAGGAATTCCTACGAGCAGTACTTC
TRBV10-3	TRBJ1-6	-	-	CAISRQARNSPLHF	TGTGCCATCAGCAGACAGGCCCGGAATTCACCCCTCCACTTT
TRBV7-2	TRBJ1-2	-	-	CASSYALVGHSADGYTF	TGTGCCAGCAGCTATGCCTTAGTCGGCCATAGCGCCGATGGCTACACCTTC
TRBV7-9	TRBJ2-7	-	-	CASTNSYEQYF	TGTGCCAGCACTAATTCCTACGAGCAGTACTTC
TRBV19	TRBJ1-2	-	-	CASSRSTASGDYGYTF	TGTGCCAGTAGTAGAAGTACAGCCTCAGGCGACTATGGCTACACCTTC
TRBV10-2	TRBJ1-6	TRBD1	-	CASSGRTGGSPLHF	TGCGCCAGCAGTGGCCGGACAGGGGGATCACCCCTCCACTTT
TRBV10-3	TRBJ1-1	-	-	CAISGGTNTEAFF	TGTGCCATCAGTGGCGGGACGAACACTGAAGCTTTCTTT
TRBV29-1	TRBJ1-2	-	-	CSVASGYGYTF	TGCAGCGTGGCCAGCGGCTATGGCTACACCTTC
TRBV4-3	TRBJ1-1	-	once	CASSRSTVMNTEAFF	TGCGCCAGCAGCCGATCGACAGTCATGAACACTGAAGCTTTCTTT